These T cell receptor beta chains were read from a single sample in a study of T cell repertoires in cytomegalovirus infection. TCRdb used MiXCR to reprocess the reads, holding one entry per CDR3 protein. The repertoire holds some 100,000 distinct CDR3 sequences, with less than 25% as singletons. The sequencing input was CD8+ T cells from PBMCs. The origin of the receptors is a human donor in good health (CMV status not recorded). Some clones in this sample may be carry-over from other donors' samples. Both conserved end residues are trimmed from each CDR3. A D gene is named only where the DNA matches it firmly.

>TRBD2|TRBV12-3/TRBV12-4
ASRLTFGWTSGGAIYGKLF
>.|TRBV7-9
ASSLASENIQY
>TRBD1|TRBV29-1
SVGTGRYEQY
>TRBD1|TRBV12-3/TRBV12-4
ASTHGQGENQPQH
>.|TRBV12-3/TRBV12-4
ASSPPGEVWEKLF
>.|TRBV7-2
ASSSSTTRSSYNSPLH
>.|TRBV20-1
SARVQGLSPYNEQF
>TRBD2|TRBV9
ASSVDGASGSYEQY
>.|TRBV27
ASSFLLGAYNEQF
>TRBD1|TRBV14
ASRPRDRVWPQH
>TRBD2|TRBV7-2
ASSRPLSGSQTDTQY
>.|TRBV20-1
SANPFSGTNSYEQY
>TRBD1|TRBV3-1
ASSHTGGTEAF
>TRBD2|TRBV14
ASSQSPGGPNTGELF
>.|TRBV7-2
ASSLARRRVTSGANVLT
>.|TRBV7-8
ASSSLDEQF
>TRBD1|TRBV2
ASSDGKIRTGRTYEQY
>TRBD1|TRBV20-1
SARDTRAGGPGGYT
>TRBD1|TRBV7-8
ASSWGDRGITKNIQY
>.|TRBV19
ASGTGHSNQPQH
>.|TRBV12-3/TRBV12-4
ASSFGGQTGELF
>TRBD2|TRBV9
ASSLAGGEGAYNEQF
>.|TRBV12-3/TRBV12-4
ASSLSLFNEKLF
>.|TRBV19
ASTFSSGNNEQY
>.|TRBV6-6
ASSFATGSGNTIY
>.|TRBV19
ASSTGISTNEKLF
>TRBD1|TRBV19
ASSIDQGALLEAF
>.|TRBV6-4
ASSESGVDEQF
>TRBD2|TRBV6-4
ASSDLAGLSTDTQY
>TRBD1|TRBV6-2/TRBV6-3
ASSWVGGQPQH
>TRBD2|TRBV19
ASSIVAGVKDEQF
>.|TRBV7-2
ASSLTGNEQF